This T cell receptor (beta chain) comes out of a study of cytomegalovirus exposure and HLA in healthy donors. General study points: The study labeled 150 to 200 TCR beta chains cytomegalovirus-associated.

Details on this clone: Its target is not known.

Profiled with immunoSEQ multiplex PCR; TCRdb holds only in-frame clones, not every one. The sample shows approximately 150,000 clones, around nine tenths of them seen only once. The trim removed 5 bases at V and 1 base at J, leaving 5 bases unmatched. Germline CDR1 is MNHNY and CDR2 is SVGAGI (reference sequence). The length of the CDR3 is 15 residues. J is TRBJ1-3 and V is TRBV6-6, with TRBD1 identical over 7 bases. Sequenced input: PBMCs. The TCR comes from a woman in her 30s in good health and CMV-seronegative. The CDR3 coding sequence is TGTGCCAGCAGTGTGGACAGGACATCTGGAAACACCATATATTTT. Translation gives CASSVDRTSGNTIYF.